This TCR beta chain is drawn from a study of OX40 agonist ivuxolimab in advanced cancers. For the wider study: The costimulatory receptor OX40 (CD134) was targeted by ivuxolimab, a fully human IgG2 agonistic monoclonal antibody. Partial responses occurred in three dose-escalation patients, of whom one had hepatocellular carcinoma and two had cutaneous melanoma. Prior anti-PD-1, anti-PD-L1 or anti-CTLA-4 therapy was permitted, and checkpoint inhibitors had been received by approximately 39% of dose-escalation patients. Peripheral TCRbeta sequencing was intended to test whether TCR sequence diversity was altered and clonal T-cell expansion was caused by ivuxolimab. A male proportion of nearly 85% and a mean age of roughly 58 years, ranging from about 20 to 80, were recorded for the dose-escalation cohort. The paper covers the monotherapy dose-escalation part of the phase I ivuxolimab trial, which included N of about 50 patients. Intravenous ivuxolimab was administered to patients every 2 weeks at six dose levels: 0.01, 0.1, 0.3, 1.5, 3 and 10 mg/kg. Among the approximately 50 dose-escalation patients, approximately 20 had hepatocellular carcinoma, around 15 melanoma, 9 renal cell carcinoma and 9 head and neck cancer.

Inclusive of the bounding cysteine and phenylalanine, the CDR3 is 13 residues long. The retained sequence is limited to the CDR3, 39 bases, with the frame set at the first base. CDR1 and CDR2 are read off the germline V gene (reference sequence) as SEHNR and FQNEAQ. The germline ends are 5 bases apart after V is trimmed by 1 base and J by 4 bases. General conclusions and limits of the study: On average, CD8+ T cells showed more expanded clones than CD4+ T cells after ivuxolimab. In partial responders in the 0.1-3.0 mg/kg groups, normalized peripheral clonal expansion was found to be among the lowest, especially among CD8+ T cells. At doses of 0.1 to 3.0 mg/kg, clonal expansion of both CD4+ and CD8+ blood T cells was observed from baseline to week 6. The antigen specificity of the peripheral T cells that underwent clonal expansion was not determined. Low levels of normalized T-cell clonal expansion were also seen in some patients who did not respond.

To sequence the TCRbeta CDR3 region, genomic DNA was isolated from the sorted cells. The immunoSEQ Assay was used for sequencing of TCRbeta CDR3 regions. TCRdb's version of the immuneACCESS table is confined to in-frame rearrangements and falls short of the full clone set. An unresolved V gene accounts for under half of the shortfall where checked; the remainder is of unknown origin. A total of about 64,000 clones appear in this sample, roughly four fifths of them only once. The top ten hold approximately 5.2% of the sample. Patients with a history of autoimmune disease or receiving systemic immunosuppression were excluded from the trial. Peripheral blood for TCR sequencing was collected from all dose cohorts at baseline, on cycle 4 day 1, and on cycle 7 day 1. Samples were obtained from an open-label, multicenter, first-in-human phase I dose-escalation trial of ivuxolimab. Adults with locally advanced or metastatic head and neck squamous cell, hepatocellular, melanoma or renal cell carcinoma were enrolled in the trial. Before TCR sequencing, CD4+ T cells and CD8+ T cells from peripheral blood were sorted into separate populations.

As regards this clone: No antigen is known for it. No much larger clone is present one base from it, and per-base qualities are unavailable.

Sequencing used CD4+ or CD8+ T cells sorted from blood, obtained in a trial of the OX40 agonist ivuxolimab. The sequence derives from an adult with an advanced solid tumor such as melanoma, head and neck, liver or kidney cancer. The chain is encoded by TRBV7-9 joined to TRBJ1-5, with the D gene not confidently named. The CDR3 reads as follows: CASSLGVNQPQHF. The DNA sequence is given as TGTGCCAGCAGCTTAGGGGTGAATCAGCCCCAGCATTTT.